The 18 T cell receptor beta chains below were found in one sample sequenced in a study of vaccination effects on CD4 cells after COVID-19. Here immunoSEQ multiplex PCR was the method, and the copy in TCRdb shows in-frame clones only, minus some. Among tens of thousands of clones listed, around 82% were seen once. Prior to sequencing, the ViraFEST assay stimulated PBMC with viral peptide pools, which expanded the antigen-specific CD4+ T cells. Investigators separated out CD4+ T cells once 9 to 11 days of culture had passed. This person caught SARS-CoV-2 sometime from March to December 2020, and PCR testing confirmed the infection. The antigens of these receptors remain unknown. The sample in question was CD4+ T cells from PBMCs cultured with HIV peptides, obtained before COVID-19 vaccination. Subset here: HIV-1 Nef peptide pool negative control/reference culture. The receptors stem from a human donor who had a prior SARS-CoV-2 infection.

The genes are TRBV12-5 and TRBJ1-5; D gene ambiguous. V was pared by 7 bases and J by 1 base, with 11 bases between. The CDR3 contains 14 residues. CDR1 LGHNT and CDR2 FRNRAP come from the germline V gene. The CDR3 spells CASAQQRSNQPQHF. In DNA, the CDR3 is TGTGCTAGTGCGCAGCAACGGAGCAATCAGCCCCAGCATTTT. Filled out from reference TRBV12-5 and TRBJ1-5, the complete variable domain reads DARVTQTPRHKVTEMGQEVTMRCQPILGHNTVFWYRQTMMQGLELLAYFRNRAPLDDSGMPKDRFSAEMPDATLATLKIQPSEPRDSAVYFCASAQQRSNQPQHFGDGTRLSIL.

The chain joins TRBV2 to TRBJ2-3; TRBD2 aligns across 7 bases. Trimming cost V 10 bases and J 1 base; bases outside gene matches: 11. In germline, CDR1 is SNHLY, CDR2 FYNNEI. This CDR3 has 15 residues. The CDR3, as DNA: TGTGCCACCCAGGGACTATTTGTAGGCACAGATACGCAGTATTTT. Translation gives CATQGLFVGTDTQYF.

A few counts support this clone. CDR3 coding DNA: TGCGCCAGCAGCTTACAGGGGGAGGCAGATACGCAGTATTTT. It yields the protein CASSLQGEADTQYF. The gene calls are TRBV5-1 and TRBJ2-3; 8 bases line up with TRBD1. The CDR3 is 14 residues long. Trimming at V came to 2 bases and at J to 4 bases, leaving 3 bases not matched to a gene. Germline assignment: CDR1 SGHRS and CDR2 YFSETQ.

The rearrangement uses TRBV7-9 and TRBJ1-1, with TRBD1 as a possible D gene (5 bases). The CDR3 is 13 amino acids. Looked up from germline, CDR1 is SEHNR and CDR2 is FQNEAQ (reference sequence). V dropped 3 bases and J dropped 5 bases, with 10 bases sitting between them. The CDR3 loop reads CASSFDSLTEAFF. CDR3 DNA sequence: TGTGCCAGCAGCTTCGACAGTTTGACTGAAGCTTTCTTT.

V gene TRBV5-6 combines with J gene TRBJ1-3; no definite D call. This CDR3 is built from 12 residues. Germline values: CDR1 SGHDT, CDR2 YYEEEE. V was pared by 0 bases and J by 3 bases, with 1 base between. In DNA form, the CDR3 reads TGTGCCAGCAGCTTGGTTGGAAACACCATATATTTT. Protein product: CASSLVGNTIYF.

This chain uses TRBV4-3 with TRBJ2-3, with D uncertain. The CDR3 loop spans 12 amino acids. CDR1 and CDR2 from the germline V gene are LGHNA and YSLEER. Trimming took off 0 bases at V and 3 bases at J, with 1 base between the two ends. The CDR3 DNA sequence: TGCGCCAGCAGCCAAGAGACAGATACGCAGTATTTT. It codes for CASSQETDTQYF.

V gene TRBV4-3 combines with J gene TRBJ2-1, with D hard to call. Deletions cut 0 bases from V and 7 bases from J, with 16 bases between. In germline, CDR1 is LGHNA, CDR2 YSLEER. CDR3 length equals 16 residues. The CDR3 DNA sequence: TGCGCCAGCAGCCAAGACTGGTCCGTCCTAAGAAATGAGCAGTTCTTC. Encoded protein: CASSQDWSVLRNEQFF.

The chain links TRBV15 to TRBJ1-5, with D possibly TRBD1 on 5 matching bases. This CDR3 spans 14 amino acids. CDR1 and CDR2 (germline): LNHNV, YYDKDF (reference sequence). V lost 0 bases and J 7 bases, leaving 10 bases between the germline ends. As DNA, the CDR3 is TGTGCCACCAGCAGAGACGGGGGTTCGCAGCCCCAGCATTTT. It is translated as CATSRDGGSQPQHF.

The chain carries TRBV7-2 and TRBJ1-4, with D maybe TRBD1 (5 bases). This CDR3 region has 14 residues. Deletions cut 3 bases from V and 8 bases from J, with 13 bases between. Germline V lookup: CDR1 SGHTA, CDR2 FQGNSA. Written as DNA, the CDR3 is TGTGCCAGCAGCTTCGGGACGGCAGAGGAAAAACTGTTTTTT. Protein: CASSFGTAEEKLFF.

The chain combines TRBV11-1 with TRBJ2-5; D not resolved. This CDR3 contains 16 residues. V lost 0 bases and J lost 3, with 14 bases in between. Germline V lookup: CDR1 SGHAT, CDR2 FQDESV (reference sequence). For the CDR3, the DNA is TGTGCCAGCAGCTTAGCGCCGGTGCTGGCGAAAGAGACCCAGTACTTC. It specifies CASSLAPVLAKETQYF.

CDR3 DNA: TGCGCCAGCAGCCCGCAGGGGGCGAGTAGTGAAAAACTGTTTTTT. Amino acid sequence: CASSPQGASSEKLFF. The V call is TRBV5-1, the J call TRBJ1-4; TRBD1 agrees at 8 bases. With 4 bases clipped from V and 7 bases from J, the junction kept 9 bases outside the gene matches. The CDR3 is made up of 15 amino acids. Germline CDR1 reads SGHRS; CDR2 reads YFSETQ.

The rearrangement joins TRBV6-5 to TRBJ1-6; 7 bases are shared with TRBD1. This CDR3 is 15 amino acids long. The trim removed 5 bases at V and 12 bases at J, leaving 13 bases unmatched. Germline V gene lookup returns CDR1 MNHEY and CDR2 SVGAGI. CDR3: CASSLGAGGRVPLHF. CDR3 DNA: TGTGCCAGCAGTCTCGGGGCAGGGGGTCGGGTACCCCTCCACTTT.

The chain links TRBV9 to TRBJ2-7; possibly TRBD2 for D (5 bases). The CDR3 consists of 14 residues. V gave up 4 bases and J gave up 3 bases, with 14 bases separating them. CDR1 SGDLS and CDR2 YYNGEE come from the germline V gene. The CDR3 DNA sequence: TGTGCCAGCAGCCCCTCGGACTTCAGCTACGAGCAGTACTTC. It translates to CASSPSDFSYEQYF.

The genes are TRBV7-9 and TRBJ2-3; the match to TRBD2 covers 7 bases. V shed 5 bases, J shed 8 bases, and the junction held 7 bases outside the gene matches. CDR3 length: 13 residues. Germline V lookup: CDR1 SEHNR, CDR2 FQNEAQ (reference sequence). In nucleotides, the CDR3 is TGTGCCAGCAGCCCCACTAGCGTAGGTACGCAGTATTTT. This encodes CASSPTSVGTQYF.

V usage is TRBV12-3 or TRBV12-4 and J usage is TRBJ2-4; TRBD2 aligns across 10 bases. The CDR3 runs 13 residues. Losses at the gene ends were 7 bases for V and 6 bases for J; bases not matched to a gene: 3. CDR3 protein: CASKQREGNIQYF. The DNA for the CDR3 is TGTGCCAGCAAACAGCGGGAGGGAAACATTCAGTACTTC.

This clone appeared once. The rearrangement links TRBV27 to TRBJ1-6, with D tentatively TRBD1 (5 bases). This CDR3 spans 13 amino acids. V dropped 6 bases and J dropped 5 bases, with 8 bases sitting between them. CDR1 and CDR2 (germline): MNHEY, SMNVEV (reference sequence). The CDR3 is CASSRGNNSPLHF. The CDR3 nucleotides read TGTGCCAGCAGCCGGGGCAATAATTCACCCCTCCACTTT.

The rearrangement links TRBV7-8 to TRBJ1-3; D gene uncertain. The CDR3 consists of 16 residues. The V gene's germline CDR1 is SGHVS and CDR2 FQNEAQ. The ends were cut back, 2 bases at V and 4 bases at J, with 15 bases in the middle. CDR3 amino acids: CASSLSWQAGGNTIYF. Here the CDR3 DNA reads TGTGCCAGCAGCTTATCGTGGCAGGCGGGGGGAAACACCATATATTTT.

This clone was seen a few times. The genes are TRBV11-2 and TRBJ2-7; D unclear. CDR1 is SGHAT and CDR2 is FQNNGV in the germline V gene. CDR3 size: 15 residues. V gave up 1 base and J gave up 0 bases, with 10 bases separating them. The CDR3 bases are TGTGCCAGCAGCTTAGTCGTCGGCACCTCCTACGAGCAGTACTTC. As protein: CASSLVVGTSYEQYF.